The clone carrying this T cell receptor (beta chain) turned up a few times. Its target is not known. Unmatched junction bases numbered 10, after V lost 2 bases and J lost 6 bases. Germline V gene lookup returns CDR1 SGHVS and CDR2 FQNEAQ. This CDR3 comprises 15 residues. The 5'RACE method, run with constant-segment primers, produced TCR alpha and TCR beta cDNA libraries (carrying sample barcodes and UMIs). TCRdb fed the 5' RACE reads into MiXCR, producing one record per CDR3 protein. Here the sample spans under 200,000 distinct CDR3 sequences, 25% to 40% being singletons. The data stem from a study of T-cell memory formation after mild COVID-19. Study overall: Clustering of TCRs was largely donor specific. Findings and limits, study-wide: Prior to infection, memory already included some responding clones, suggesting cross-reactive memory joined.

Sequencing input: PBMCs or a T cell subset sorted from them (not recorded which). This receptor was taken from an adult woman who had mild COVID-19 (a few samples of this study predate the infection). Cell type and time point are not known. The rearrangement joins TRBV7-8 to TRBJ2-7; TRBD1 aligns across 7 bases. CDR3 coding DNA: TGTGCCAGCAGCTTATCGGCAGGGGGATGGGGCGAGCAGTACTTC. As protein: CASSLSAGGWGEQYF. The whole variable domain, remainder taken from reference TRBV7-8 and TRBJ2-7, is GAGVSQSPRYKVAKRGQDVALRCDPISGHVSLFWYQQALGQGPEFLTYFQNEAQLDKSGLPSDRFFAERPEGSVSTLKIQRTQQEDSAVYLCASSLSAGGWGEQYFGPGTRLTVT.